The following is a T cell receptor (beta chain) sequence with its context. The data were obtained in a study of identical twins. TCRdb called the 5' RACE reads again in MiXCR, with one record for every CDR3 protein. The table includes 400,000 to 500,000 distinct CDR3 sequences, 14% detected once. CDR1 is MNHEY and CDR2 is SVGAGI in the germline V gene. The V gene lost 2 bases and the J gene lost 5 bases, with 21 bases spanning the gap. CDR3 length: 17 amino acids. This same sample was also part of a study on yellow fever vaccine responses in identical twins.

Input material: CD4+ T cells sorted from blood. The chain has TRBV6-5 and TRBJ2-5; D perhaps matches TRBD1 (5 bases). The source of this sequence is a woman between 18 and 29 years old in good health. For the CDR3, the DNA is TGTGCCAGCAGTTACGCCGACCCGAGCCTACCAGGGGAGACCCAGTACTTC. Translated, it gives CASSYADPSLPGETQYF.